This TCR beta chain appears in the sequencing data of a study of a mutant IDH1 vaccine in newly diagnosed glioma. As for the study in general: Sex distribution of treated patients was approximately 60% male and about 38% female; mean age was around 40 years. Antecedent treatment encompassed radiotherapy, temozolomide, or their combination; the majority received both.

CDR1 and CDR2 from the germline V gene are GTSNPN and SVGIG (reference sequence). V dropped 0 bases and J dropped 5 bases, with 14 bases sitting between them. The CDR3 sequence is 14 residues long. Whole-study findings and limits: The vaccine induced immune responses, and these occurred in around 93% of patients.

Time point given: week 11, during vaccination. Each dose of the vaccine consisted of 300 ug of mutant IDH1 20-mer peptide, with topical imiquimod. Every donor had a new WHO grade 3 or 4 astrocytoma that was IDH1-mutant, with loss of nuclear ATRX. Clones were read by immunoSEQ multiplex PCR, and TCRdb kept only the in-frame ones, dropping some. The repertoire includes 110,000 or so clones, almost 90% of them detected once, and roughly 0.57% sits in the top ten. As to this clone: As yet, its antigen is unknown.

The sequenced sample was PBMCs, obtained from a glioma patient whose treatment included an IDH1 peptide vaccine. The clonotype was recovered from a woman aged 50 to 65 with glioma. V gene TRBV30 combines with J gene TRBJ2-7, with D possibly TRBD2 on 6 matching bases. The CDR3 sequence is CAWSVGGILDEQYF. For the CDR3, the DNA is TGTGCCTGGAGTGTAGGAGGGATTCTAGACGAGCAGTACTTC.